These 5 T cell receptor beta chains were sequenced from one sample in a study of blood T cells in healthy people across ages. Primed by a sample-barcoded 5' primer and a J-beta primer mix, a second PCR proceeded for about 7 to 11 cycles. TCRdb redid the calling of the 5' RACE reads with MiXCR, one entry per CDR3 protein. The sample has around 1,500,000 distinct CDR3 sequences, 42% seen once. Sample: blood. These receptors came from a young woman in good health.

Notes on this clonotype: Germline and junction disagree at one end, which may indicate a read error. V and J are TRBV30 and TRBJ1-5; D gene ambiguous. The CDR3 has 13 amino acids. CDR1 is GTSNPN and CDR2 is SVGIG in the germline V gene (reference sequence). The CDR3 sequence is CARSLEGSQPQHF. Written as DNA, the CDR3 is TGTGCCCGGAGTTTGGAAGGGAGTCAGCCCCAGCATTTT.

In this sample, this clonotype turned up a few times. The V and J genes are TRBV5-1 and TRBJ1-1; TRBD1 agrees at 7 bases. Germline CDR1 reads SGHRS; CDR2 reads YFSETQ. CDR3 length: 14 residues. V was clipped by 4 bases and J by 4 bases; unmatched bases: 7. This CDR3 is CASSGLTGPTEAFF. The CDR3 DNA reads as TGCGCCAGCAGCGGTTTGACAGGGCCCACTGAAGCTTTCTTT.

There are a few counts of this clonotype. The chain has TRBV3-1 and TRBJ2-3; 7 positions match TRBD2. Germline-derived CDR1 and CDR2 are LGHDT and YNNKEL (reference sequence). The CDR3 totals 17 residues. J gave up 0 bases and V 2 bases, and 8 bases lay outside the gene matches. This chain's CDR3 is CASSQSFGGTSTDTQYF. Written as DNA, the CDR3 is TGTGCCAGCAGCCAATCATTCGGGGGGACTAGCACAGATACGCAGTATTTT.

The genes are TRBV6-6 and TRBJ1-1, with 7 bases fitting TRBD1. The CDR3 covers 15 residues. Trimming cost V 6 bases and J 3 bases; bases outside gene matches: 10. Looked up from germline, CDR1 is MNHNY and CDR2 is SVGAGI (reference sequence). The CDR3 is CASSHTPTGDTEAFF. The CDR3 nucleotides read TGTGCCAGCAGCCACACCCCAACAGGGGACACTGAAGCTTTCTTT.

CDR3 residues: CASRAGVNEQFF. The CDR3 nucleotides read TGTGCCAGCAGGGCAGGGGTGAATGAGCAGTTCTTC. The rearrangement joins TRBV7-3 to TRBJ2-1, with D tentatively TRBD1 (6 bases). The CDR3 is made up of 12 amino acids. V was trimmed by 6 bases and J by 7 bases, leaving 10 bases between them. CDR1 SGHTA and CDR2 FQGTGA come from the germline V gene.